These T cell receptor beta chains were read from a single sample in a study of a mutant IDH1 vaccine in newly diagnosed glioma. Some clones are missing from TCRdb's copy, which holds only in-frame ones; the method was immunoSEQ multiplex PCR. The data contain 25,000 to 35,000 clones, around 80% of them singletons. No antigen has been identified for these receptors. The source was PBMCs, collected from a glioma patient whose treatment included an IDH1 peptide vaccine. Source of these receptors: a woman aged 18-30 years with glioma. Both conserved end residues are part of each CDR3. A D gene is named only where the DNA matches it firmly.

CDR3 protein,D gene,V gene,CDR3 length,J gene
CASSQALRGGGGETQYF,TRBD2,TRBV14,17,TRBJ2-5
CASSYGLAGISDTQYF,TRBD2,TRBV6-5,16,TRBJ2-3
CASSVTTGGTEAFF,TRBD1,TRBV9,14,TRBJ1-1
CASSLAPGISSGANVLTF,.,TRBV7-8,18,TRBJ2-6
CASSESAWEPQHF,.,TRBV6-4,13,TRBJ1-5
CATRKKDSKEKLFF,.,TRBV15,14,TRBJ1-4
CSVGQLLGTEAFF,TRBD1,TRBV29-1,13,TRBJ1-1
CASSLERLAGTDTQYF,TRBD2,TRBV7-9,16,TRBJ2-3
CASSQVAGLAGGRKDEQFF,TRBD2,TRBV4-3,19,TRBJ2-1
CASSQVLAGDNEQFF,TRBD2,TRBV18,15,TRBJ2-1
CAITPTGVGYTF,TRBD1,TRBV10-3,12,TRBJ1-2
CASSPRGSQPPFVAEAFF,.,TRBV23-1,18,TRBJ1-1
CASPPVLGQSYEQYF,TRBD1,TRBV6-1,15,TRBJ2-7
CASSLTGRGLFF,TRBD1,TRBV7-9,12,TRBJ1-4
CASSQGTVETQYF,TRBD1,TRBV18,13,TRBJ2-5
CASSFPGQGDTGELFF,TRBD1,TRBV6-6,16,TRBJ2-2
CASSSEEGTQYF,.,TRBV5-6,12,TRBJ2-5
CASRGGSTDNYGYTF,.,TRBV19,15,TRBJ1-2
CASSDLGGGLGGTDTQYF,TRBD2,TRBV6-1,18,TRBJ2-3
CASSLRPGGNTGELFF,TRBD2,TRBV5-5,16,TRBJ2-2
CASSRDSDTGELFF,.,TRBV6-4,14,TRBJ2-2
CASSFTGGRRNQPQHF,TRBD1,TRBV7-9,16,TRBJ1-5
CASSEHGGTAGANVLTF,.,TRBV2,17,TRBJ2-6
CASRETDRGLYEQYF,TRBD1,TRBV5-1,15,TRBJ2-7
CASSSPIAGTEPYEQYF,TRBD1,TRBV19,17,TRBJ2-7
CASTIGVGTGELFF,.,TRBV19,14,TRBJ2-2
CASSILSSRGTEAFF,.,TRBV19,15,TRBJ1-1
CASSEGQPTYNEQFF,TRBD1,TRBV5-1,15,TRBJ2-1
CSVGGRGSTDTQYF,.,TRBV29-1,14,TRBJ2-3